This TCR beta chain was profiled in a study of blood T cells in healthy people across ages. Study observations and caveats: Those diversity estimates obtained from one million T cells were thought to be underestimates.

The sample holds a few counts of this clonotype. What it recognizes is unknown. A second about 6 to 12 cycle PCR used barcoded and J-beta primers. Through a template-switch adaptor with 12 random nucleotides, each cDNA molecule received a tag. TCRdb reanalysed the 5' RACE reads using MiXCR and keeps one entry per CDR3 protein. The sample records about 1 million distinct CDR3 sequences, 45% being singletons. Germline V gives CDR1 DFQATT, CDR2 SNEGSKA (reference sequence). J lost 4 bases, V lost 5 bases, and 5 bases had no gene match. The length of the CDR3 is 13 residues. The sample comprised blood. The chain uses TRBV20-1 and TRBJ1-2; 9 bases align to TRBD1. This TCR came from a woman aged 55-75 years in good health. The CDR3 sequence is CSAGGQGGYGYTF. The CDR3 coding sequence is TGCAGTGCTGGGGGACAGGGAGGCTATGGCTACACCTTC.